Below are 26 T cell receptor beta chains sequenced from a single sample in a study of T cell responses to AZD1222 COVID-19 vaccine. Data came from immunoSEQ multiplex PCR; TCRdb stores just in-frame clones and leaves some out. The top ten hold about 0.5% of the sample, which has 200,000 to 300,000 clones, over 90% seen once. The source was peripheral blood, collected on day 0 of AZD1222 vaccination. Receptors were obtained from an adult in good health.

The chain has TRBV9 and TRBJ1-6, with 8 nucleotides matching TRBD1. The CDR3 spans 15 residues. Germline-derived CDR1 and CDR2 are SGDLS and YYNGEE. J gave up 9 bases and V 3 bases, and 8 bases lay outside the gene matches. The CDR3 DNA follows: TGTGCCAGCAGCGCCGGACAGGGATCCGGTTCACCCCTCCACTTT. This encodes CASSAGQGSGSPLHF.

Turning to this clone: Germline and junction disagree at one end, which may indicate a read error. The chain links TRBV6-4 to TRBJ1-6, with TRBD1 matching over 9 bases. In germline, CDR1 is MRHNA, CDR2 SNTAGT. This CDR3 contains 16 residues. CDR3 DNA sequence: TGTGCCAGCAATGACAGGGGGAGGAACTATAATTCACCCCTCCACTTT. Translation gives CASNDRGRNYNSPLHF.

This chain connects TRBV28 to TRBJ2-7, with a tentative D call TRBD1 (6 bases). Looked up from germline, CDR1 is MDHEN and CDR2 is SYDVKM. Between the trimmed V and J ends, which lost 4 bases and 3 bases, there was a span of 13 bases. This CDR3 spans 14 amino acids. CDR3 DNA sequence: TGTGCCAGCAGTTCCCGGGACACAAGCTACGAGCAGTACTTC. Its translation: CASSSRDTSYEQYF.

This clone was detected only once. This rearrangement joins TRBV15 to TRBJ1-6; TRBD1 might be the D (5 bases). The V gene's germline CDR1 is LNHNV and CDR2 YYDKDF (reference sequence). Trimming shortened V by 5 bases and J by 10 bases, and 9 bases separated the two germline ends. This CDR3 is built from 12 residues. The CDR3 bases are TGTGCCACCAGCCTAGGGGTCTCACCCCTCCACTTT. This sequence encodes CATSLGVSPLHF.

This clone was recorded only once. The V gene is TRBV2, the J gene TRBJ2-5; a weak D match, TRBD2 (6 bases). The CDR3 runs to 12 residues. V was cut by 9 bases and J by 4 bases, with 12 bases left in between. Per the germline V gene, CDR1 is SNHLY and CDR2 is FYNNEI. The CDR3: CASSRRGETQYF. The CDR3 DNA sequence: TGTGCCAGTTCTAGGCGGGGAGAGACCCAGTACTTC.

The rearrangement links TRBV11-2 to TRBJ2-7, with TRBD2 matching over 10 bases. Trimming at V came to 4 bases and at J to 3 bases, leaving 15 bases not matched to a gene. Germline lookup yields CDR1 SGHAT and CDR2 FQNNGV. This CDR3 has 18 residues. In DNA, the CDR3 is TGTGCCAGCAGCTCCCGGTCGTTAGCGGGGGGTCGACGCTACGAGCAGTACTTC. It is translated as CASSSRSLAGGRRYEQYF.

This chain joins TRBV27 and TRBJ1-1, with D perhaps TRBD1 (5 bases). The CDR3 sequence is 12 residues long. V lost 10 bases and J lost 5, with 14 bases in between. Germline values: CDR1 MNHEY, CDR2 SMNVEV (reference sequence). The CDR3, as DNA: TGTGCCACCCCTGCCGGGGGTACTGAAGCTTTCTTT. Amino acids: CATPAGGTEAFF.

The V and J genes are TRBV7-3 and TRBJ2-2; TRBD1 matches at 8 bases. V lost 5 bases, J lost 4 bases, and 6 bases stayed unmatched. Germline V CDR1 and CDR2: SGHTA, FQGTGA. The CDR3 loop spans 15 amino acids. The CDR3 region is CASSPGQGSTGELFF. The CDR3 bases are TGTGCCAGCAGCCCAGGACAGGGTAGCACCGGGGAGCTGTTTTTT.

The J gene is TRBJ1-4, the V gene TRBV6-5, with 7 positions matching TRBD1. Trimming cost V 0 bases and J 14 bases; bases outside gene matches: 9. This CDR3 spans 14 amino acids. Germline CDR1 reads MNHEY; CDR2 reads SVGAGI. The DNA for the CDR3 is TGTGCCAGCAGTTACTCGGGGACGAGGGGGCGGCTGTTTTTT. The encoded protein is CASSYSGTRGRLFF.

This chain links TRBV27 with TRBJ1-5; a weak D match, TRBD1 (5 bases). CDR1 is MNHEY and CDR2 is SMNVEV in the germline V gene (reference sequence). The V and J ends lost 0 bases and 6 bases respectively, with 9 bases between them. This CDR3 is 14 amino acids long. The CDR3 here is CASSLSEGIQPQHF. The CDR3 DNA is TGTGCCAGCAGTTTATCGGAGGGGATTCAGCCCCAGCATTTT.

J is TRBJ2-2 and V is TRBV5-4; 12 positions match TRBD2. Germline-derived CDR1 and CDR2 are SGHNT and YYREEE (reference sequence). This CDR3 is 16 amino acids long. V lost 0 bases, J lost 7 bases, and 4 bases stayed unmatched. CDR3 protein: CASSLGLAGVNGELFF. CDR3 bases: TGTGCCAGCAGCTTGGGACTAGCGGGAGTAAACGGGGAGCTGTTTTTT.

The chain couples TRBV28 to TRBJ2-7, with TRBD1 matching over 10 bases. The germline V gene encodes CDR1 MDHEN and CDR2 SYDVKM. The junction had 7 bases not matched to a gene; V was cut back by 4 bases and J by 4 bases. The CDR3 has 15 residues. CDR3 coding DNA: TGTGCCAGCAGTTCGTCGGGACAGGGGAAGTACGAGCAGTACTTC. Translating gives CASSSSGQGKYEQYF. The full variable domain, rest sourced from reference TRBV28 and TRBJ2-7, is DVKVTQSSRYLVKRTGEKVFLECVQDMDHENMFWYRQDPGLGLRLIYFSYDVKMKEKGDIPEGYSVSREKKERFSLILESASTNQTSMYLCASSSSGQGKYEQYFGPGTRLTVT.

V and J are TRBV28 and TRBJ1-5; D may be TRBD1 (5 bases). This CDR3 has 13 amino acids. Trimming took 6 bases from V and 9 from J, leaving 15 bases between them. CDR1 and CDR2 (germline): MDHEN, SYDVKM. CDR3 in DNA: TGTGCCAGCAGCCGGACATTCGCAGGGCCCCAGCATTTT. Translated: CASSRTFAGPQHF.

The rearrangement uses TRBV3-1 (or the pseudogene TRBV3-2) and TRBJ1-1; D is ambiguous. Germline-derived CDR1 and CDR2 are LGHDT and YNNKEL (reference sequence). The length of the CDR3 is 14 residues. Trimming cost V 4 bases and J 3 bases, with 12 bases left between them. CDR3 nucleotide sequence: TGTGCCAGCAGCCGAAGGAGGTCGGACACTGAAGCTTTCTTT. This encodes CASSRRRSDTEAFF.

V and J are TRBV5-4 and TRBJ2-7, with TRBD1 matching over 9 bases. The CDR3 length is 14 residues. The V gene end was trimmed by 2 bases and the J gene end by 7 bases; junction bases not matched to a gene: 7. Germline CDR1 SGHNT, CDR2 YYREEE (reference sequence). The CDR3 sequence: CASSLDRGNGEQYF. CDR3 nucleotide sequence: TGTGCCAGCAGCTTAGACAGGGGGAATGGGGAGCAGTACTTC.

The V call is TRBV5-1, the J call TRBJ2-7; no clear D gene. V shed 0 bases and J shed 4 bases, with 11 bases lying between them. This CDR3 region has 14 residues. Looked up from germline, CDR1 is SGHRS and CDR2 is YFSETQ. CDR3 sequence (DNA): TGCGCCAGCAGCTTGGATCGCGGCGAGTACGAGCAGTACTTC. It codes for CASSLDRGEYEQYF.

The chain has TRBV7-3 and TRBJ2-7; 8 bases align to TRBD2. The CDR3 is 17 amino acids. Germline CDR1 SGHTA, CDR2 FQGTGA. V shed 5 bases and J 6 bases; nucleotides not matched to a gene: 18. CDR3 residues: CASSPTVRGAGAGEQYF. The CDR3, as DNA: TGTGCCAGCAGCCCCACCGTGCGAGGAGCGGGAGCAGGCGAGCAGTACTTC. Full variable domain (remainder filled in from reference TRBV7-3 and TRBJ2-7): GAGVSQTPSNKVTEKGKYVELRCDPISGHTALYWYRQSLGQGPEFLIYFQGTGAADDSGLPNDRFFAVRPEGSVSTLKIQRTERGDSAVYLCASSPTVRGAGAGEQYFGPGTRLTVT.

This chain uses TRBV6-2 or TRBV6-3 with TRBJ2-1; 13 bases are a match to TRBD2. The trim removed 5 bases at V and 7 bases at J, leaving 5 bases unmatched. CDR3 length: 15 amino acids. Germline V gene lookup returns CDR1 MNHEY and CDR2 SVGEGT. The chain's CDR3 is CASSALAGGQNEQFF. DNA of the CDR3: TGTGCCAGCAGTGCACTAGCGGGAGGGCAGAATGAGCAGTTCTTC.

The chain employs TRBV10-1 and TRBJ1-1; maybe TRBD1 (6 bases). There are 13 residues in the CDR3. V was trimmed by 3 bases and J by 6 bases, leaving 11 bases between them. Germline V gene sequence: CDR1 WNHNN, CDR2 SYGVQD (reference sequence). The chain's CDR3 is CASSDGGGAEAFF. DNA for the CDR3: TGCGCCAGCAGTGACGGAGGGGGAGCTGAAGCTTTCTTT.

This chain connects TRBV27 to TRBJ2-5; TRBD1 aligns across 9 bases. The J segment lost 4 bases and the V segment lost 6 bases, leaving 3 bases of the junction unmatched. The V gene's germline CDR1 is MNHEY and CDR2 SMNVEV (reference sequence). The CDR3 is 13 amino acids. The DNA for the CDR3 is TGTGCCAGCAGAACACAGGGGGCAGAGACCCAGTACTTC. It yields the protein CASRTQGAETQYF.

The genes are TRBV4-1 and TRBJ2-2, with D perhaps matching TRBD1 (8 bases). The CDR3 sequence is 19 residues long. The V end was cut by 4 bases, the J end by 3 bases, with 24 bases between. Looked up from germline, CDR1 is MGHRA and CDR2 is YSYEKL. The CDR3 region is CASSLRGRGAGGDTGELFF. CDR3 DNA: TGCGCCAGCAGCCTAAGAGGGAGGGGGGCAGGGGGCGACACCGGGGAGCTGTTTTTT.

The chain has TRBV2 and TRBJ2-7; TRBD1 matches 10 bases. CDR1 and CDR2 from the germline V gene are SNHLY and FYNNEI. The CDR3 contains 13 residues. Trimming at V came to 6 bases and at J to 4 bases, leaving 3 bases not matched to a gene. DNA for the CDR3: TGTGCCAGCAGCCGGGACAGGGGTTACGAGCAGTACTTC. The encoded protein is CASSRDRGYEQYF.

This clone was seen only once. CDR3 loop: CASKSGGAGQYF. The CDR3 nucleotides read TGTGCCAGCAAAAGCGGGGGGGCCGGCCAGTACTTC. V gene TRBV18 combines with J gene TRBJ2-5, with 10 bases lining up with TRBD2. V lost 8 bases, J lost 10 bases, and 7 bases stayed unmatched. Germline lookup yields CDR1 KGHSH and CDR2 LQKENI. CDR3 size: 12 residues.

J is TRBJ1-1 and V is TRBV28, with TRBD1 matching over 8 bases. The CDR3 is 13 amino acids. In germline, CDR1 is MDHEN, CDR2 SYDVKM. V shed 8 bases, J shed 4 bases, and the junction held 6 bases outside the gene matches. The CDR3 here is CASDQGASTEAFF. In DNA form, the CDR3 reads TGTGCCAGCGATCAGGGGGCCAGCACTGAAGCTTTCTTT.

This clone was picked up one time. The J gene is TRBJ2-7, the V gene TRBV3-1 (or the pseudogene TRBV3-2); the D is unclear. The CDR3 extends over 13 amino acids. Germline V gene lookup returns CDR1 LGHDT and CDR2 YNNKEL (reference sequence). Trimming took 1 base from V and 1 from J, leaving 5 bases between them. CDR3 amino acids: CASSQGRSYEQYF. The CDR3, as DNA: TGTGCCAGCAGCCAAGGCCGATCCTACGAGCAGTACTTC.

In its sample, this clone was seen a few times. The chain has TRBV4-2 and TRBJ1-5; possible D gene TRBD1, 6 bases. The CDR3 has 15 amino acids. From germline, CDR1 is LGHNA and CDR2 YNFKEQ. V dropped 4 bases and J dropped 7 bases, with 17 bases sitting between them. The CDR3 loop reads CASSLGGAGRQPQHF. The CDR3 DNA is TGTGCCAGCAGCCTGGGGGGGGCAGGAAGGCAGCCCCAGCATTTT.